A selection of T cell receptor beta chains follows, all from one sample in a study of technical replicates of blood from several donors. Sequencing was performed with immunoSEQ multiplex PCR; in TCRdb, only in-frame clones are kept and a portion is missing. The sample has some 56,000 clones, 90% to 95% seen once; the top ten hold roughly 4.2%. The sample taken for sequencing was PBMCs. The receptors originated from a human donor in good health. Some clones in this sample may be carry-over from other donors' samples. The CDR3 runs from the conserved cysteine through the conserved F or W. Fields, in order: clone size, J gene, V gene, D gene, CDR3 DNA, CDR3 protein. D genes are given only for firm matches. Rows may omit the clone size; those that give it use once, few, many or a size class.

NA,TRBJ1-1,TRBV21-1,NA,TGTGCCGGCCGGGGACAGTTCATGAACACTGAAGCTTTCTTT,CAGRGQFMNTEAFF
NA,TRBJ2-1,TRBV30,TRBD2,TGTGCCTGGAGCCGACTAGCGGGAGCGTACAATGAGCAGTTCTTC,CAWSRLAGAYNEQFF
NA,TRBJ2-3,TRBV29-1,TRBD2,TGCAGCGCCCAGGACTGGGGGGGAGGCACAGATACGCAGTATTTT,CSAQDWGGGTDTQYF
few,TRBJ2-2,TRBV9,NA,TGTGCCAGCCGATGGACAGACGGGACCGGGGAGCTGTTTTTT,CASRWTDGTGELFF
NA,TRBJ1-1,TRBV9,TRBD1,TGTGCCAGCAGCGCTAACCGGGACAGGGGTTGGGGCACTGAAGCTTTCTTT,CASSANRDRGWGTEAFF
NA,TRBJ1-3,TRBV30,NA,TGTGCCTGGAGCCCAGTCGGAAACACCATATATTTT,CAWSPVGNTIYF
NA,TRBJ2-1,TRBV5-1,TRBD2,TGCGCCAGCAGCTTAGGACTAGCGGCCCTCTACAATGAGCAGTTCTTC,CASSLGLAALYNEQFF
NA,TRBJ2-7,TRBV2,NA,TGTGCCAGCACCATAAACCGGGGTATCGAGCAGTACTTC,CASTINRGIEQYF
NA,TRBJ2-1,TRBV7-2,NA,TGTGCCAGCAGCTTATCCGCGACAGGTTATGAGCAGTTCTTC,CASSLSATGYEQFF
NA,TRBJ2-5,TRBV5-4,NA,TGTGCCAGCAGTTTTGGGGGGGCGGGAGAGACCCAGTACTTC,CASSFGGAGETQYF
NA,TRBJ1-2,TRBV7-2,TRBD1,TGTGCCAGCAGTTTCCCGGGACAGGCCGATGGCTACACCTTC,CASSFPGQADGYTF
NA,TRBJ1-4,TRBV4-1,TRBD1,TGCGCCAGCAGCCAAGAGGACAGGGCTGAAAAACTGTTTTTT,CASSQEDRAEKLFF
NA,TRBJ2-5,TRBV5-1,NA,TGCGCCAGCAGCAAAGAACAGGGCCCCTGGGAGACCCAGTACTTC,CASSKEQGPWETQYF
once,TRBJ1-2,TRBV10-3,NA,TGTGCCACCACGCAATCGACAGATTATAATGGCTACACCTTC,CATTQSTDYNGYTF
once,TRBJ1-1,TRBV6-5,TRBD1,TGTGCCAGCAGTTACGTAGGGACAGGGGGATTCACTGAAGCTTTCTTT,CASSYVGTGGFTEAFF
NA,TRBJ2-7,TRBV2,NA,TGTGCCAGCAAAGGGGGAAAGGGTTCCTACGAGCAGTACTTC,CASKGGKGSYEQYF
NA,TRBJ1-1,TRBV2,NA,TGTGCCAGCAGTGGACAGTCGAACACTGAAGCTTTCTTT,CASSGQSNTEAFF
NA,TRBJ2-5,TRBV7-2,TRBD2,TGTGCCAGCAGCTTAGCTCTGGGGGGGGTCGAGACCCAGTACTTC,CASSLALGGVETQYF
NA,TRBJ1-5,TRBV6-1,TRBD1,TGTGCCAGCACCGGGACAGGGGGCCATCAGCCCCAGCATTTT,CASTGTGGHQPQHF
NA,TRBJ2-5,TRBV7-2,NA,TGTGCCAGCAGCCGGACTTACCAAGAGACCCAGTACTTC,CASSRTYQETQYF
NA,TRBJ2-5,TRBV28,TRBD2,TGTGCCAGCACCGGGGGGGGGCGGCAAGAGACCCAGTACTTC,CASTGGGRQETQYF
NA,TRBJ2-5,TRBV7-2,TRBD2,TGTGCCAGCAGCCGCGAGCGGGGTCGGGAGACCCAGTACTTC,CASSRERGRETQYF
NA,TRBJ2-5,TRBV6-6,TRBD2,TGTGCCAGCAGTTACCTAGCGGGAGCGGAGACCCAGTACTTC,CASSYLAGAETQYF
once,TRBJ2-7,TRBV19,NA,TGTGCCAGTAGTCCCGGACTCATTTCCTACGAGCAGTACTTC,CASSPGLISYEQYF
NA,TRBJ2-1,TRBV4-1,NA,TGCGCCAGCAGCCGCGGATACAATGAGCAGTTCTTC,CASSRGYNEQFF
NA,TRBJ2-7,TRBV7-9,TRBD1,TGTGCCAGCAGCCCAGTGGGGGACAGGAACCGCTACGAGCAGTACTTC,CASSPVGDRNRYEQYF
NA,TRBJ2-2,TRBV6-6,TRBD1,TGTGCCAGCAGTTTTACAGGGGAAACCGGGGAGCTGTTTTTT,CASSFTGETGELFF
NA,TRBJ2-2,TRBV10-3,TRBD2,TGTGCCATCCGAGGGACTAGCGGGAGTTTGGGGACCGGGGAGCTGTTTTTT,CAIRGTSGSLGTGELFF
NA,TRBJ1-5,TRBV6-5,NA,TGTGCCAGCAGAACGGGGGGCCGGAGAGGGCCCCAGCATTTT,CASRTGGRRGPQHF
NA,TRBJ2-7,TRBV7-2,TRBD2,TGTGCCAGCAGCTTGGGACTAGCGGGGGGCCCTTCCTACGAGCAGTACTTC,CASSLGLAGGPSYEQYF
once,TRBJ2-7,TRBV6-4,TRBD1,TGTGCCAGCAGCCCCGGGACAGGGAACTACGAGCAGTACTTC,CASSPGTGNYEQYF
once,TRBJ1-2,TRBV6-5,NA,TGTGCCAGCAGTTACTCAGGGAGCCACTATGGCTACACCTTC,CASSYSGSHYGYTF
few,TRBJ1-2,TRBV5-5,NA,TGTGCCAGCAGCCAACTCCTGGAGTATGGCTACACCTTC,CASSQLLEYGYTF
NA,TRBJ2-7,TRBV6-6,NA,TGTGCCAGCAGTTACTCGGCGGAATACGAGCAGTACTTC,CASSYSAEYEQYF
NA,TRBJ1-5,TRBV28,NA,TGTGCCAGCAGTTTAGAGACAGGCCTTAGCAATCAGCCCCAGCATTTT,CASSLETGLSNQPQHF
NA,TRBJ2-7,TRBV5-1,NA,TGCGCCAGCAGCTTGGTTAGCGCCCGGAGCTCCTACGAGCAGTACTTC,CASSLVSARSSYEQYF
NA,TRBJ2-1,TRBV20-1,NA,TGCAGTGCTAGCTTCTACAATGAGCAGTTCTTC,CSASFYNEQFF
NA,TRBJ2-2,TRBV7-6,NA,TGTGCCAGCAGCTTAGAGACAGCCGCGAACACCGGGGAGCTGTTTTTT,CASSLETAANTGELFF
NA,TRBJ2-7,TRBV7-3,TRBD1,TGTGCCAGCAGCCAAACAGGGGGGTACGAGCAGTACTTC,CASSQTGGYEQYF
NA,TRBJ1-1,TRBV30,NA,TGTGCCTGGAGGATACAGGGCAGGGACACTGAAGCTTTCTTT,CAWRIQGRDTEAFF
NA,TRBJ1-6,TRBV5-6,NA,TGTGCCAGCAGCCCCGGGGTATCTGGCTCCTATAATTCACCCCTCCACTTT,CASSPGVSGSYNSPLHF
NA,TRBJ1-6,TRBV27,TRBD1,TGTGCCAGCAGCCACCACACGACAGGGAATTCACCCCTCCACTTT,CASSHHTTGNSPLHF